This entry describes one T cell receptor beta chain. The antigen is undetermined. Both 60 Vbeta primers and 13 Jbeta primers went into the PCR. TCRdb keeps only in-frame clones here, not all; method: immunoSEQ multiplex PCR. The data contain about 150,000 clones, over 70% of them singletons. The entry originates in a study of cytomegalovirus exposure and HLA in healthy donors. Study findings and constraints: A later analysis linked a missense variant in DCLRE1C to the trimming of TCR beta V and J genes.

V lost 10 bases to trimming and J lost 2 bases; unmatched junction nucleotides: 16. CDR3 size: 16 residues. Germline CDR1 is LNHDA and CDR2 is SQIVND (reference sequence). This clonotype originated in a woman aged 40 to 49 in good health and CMV-seronegative. V and J are TRBV19 and TRBJ2-7; 8 nucleotides line up with TRBD1. Sequencing used PBMCs. The CDR3 DNA is TGTGCCACCTCACAGGGGGTAGAAACCCTGACCTACGAGCAGTACTTC. It specifies CATSQGVETLTYEQYF.